What follows describes a single TCR beta chain. This clonotype has a count of ten or more. Its antigen has not been determined. A junction boundary mismatches the germline segment, possibly from a read error. The sample belongs to a study of T cells in Graves' hyperthyroidism and ophthalmopathy (dated by TCRdb to about 2019). Regarding the study in general: Peripheral blood samples were taken at initial diagnosis, before any treatment was given. To identify distinguishing TCR V-J signatures, a discovery cohort of some 100 patients was used, comprising some 45 with Graves' ophthalmopathy and around 57 with stable Graves' hyperthyroidism. Prospective prediction of ophthalmopathy was tested in an independent validation cohort consisting of roughly 19 hyperthyroidism patients and around 16 patients who later progressed to ophthalmopathy. The roughly 99 discovery patients were divided at random into training and test sets in a 7:3 ratio. The study also compared thyroid tissue and blood T-cell repertoires from more than 5 Graves' hyperthyroidism patients. Once sampling was done, hyperthyroidism patients were given methimazole at a starting dose of 30 mg daily, whereas ophthalmopathy patients were given high-dose intravenous methylprednisolone. The paper describes TCR Vbeta CDR3 sequencing of about 140 peripheral blood samples, made up of under 50 ophthalmopathy patients, roughly 75 hyperthyroidism patients and 17 progressor patients. What the work shows at the level of the full study, not this receptor alone: A model built on a 13 V-J signature distinguished ophthalmopathy from stable hyperthyroidism, reaching about 89% sensitivity and around 81% specificity in cross-validation and 80%/75% in testing. No statistical method was used to fix the sample size in advance, and group allocation was not hidden from the investigators. In validation, the model predicted progression to ophthalmopathy with 65% to 71% sensitivity and over 72% specificity, a median of 6.5 months before onset. Most expanded thyroid clonotypes (frequency above 0.001) were also detected in blood, a finding suggesting that blood repertoires may reflect thyroid immune responses.

In the ophthalmopathy patients, disease was moderately to severely active, with a Clinical Activity Score of 3 or more, a NOSPECS grade of 4 or more, and a duration of less than 3 months. Patients with uncontrolled infections, other autoimmune diseases, pregnancy or lactation were excluded. Clinical symptoms, serum thyroxine and TRAb, thyroid ultrasound, and orbital computed tomography formed the basis for the diagnoses. PBMCs were isolated from roughly 10 ml of fresh peripheral blood by Ficoll-Paque density gradient centrifugation. Total RNA was extracted with Trizol reagent, and quality was checked on an Agilent 2100 Bioanalyzer. The TCR beta CDR3 regions were amplified from the RNA transcripts. For the first round of RT-PCR on the TCR CDR3, the HTBI primer set was used together with the Qiagen OneStep RT-PCR kit. Libraries were constructed in a second round of multiplex PCR, after which size selection and purification were carried out. The libraries were sequenced on an Illumina HiSeq2000 using paired-end 100 bp reads. Concerning the study's data processing: Raw data were processed with SOAPnuke, discarding reads with adapters, uncalled bases, mean Phred below 15, or no exact constant-primer or identifier match. High-quality paired reads were merged with COPE v1.2.5, and unique nucleotide sequences were defined as clonotypes. MiTCR v1.1 was used to align the clonotypes against IMGT TRBV, TRBD and TRBJ reference segments. The analysis included only V-J combinations with a frequency above 0.0001, which together covered roughly 99% of the repertoires. The TCS score was defined as F50 (clonal expansion) divided by E x V (chaos), with BLOSUM62-based TCRdist calculated between CDR3 peptides within each V-J. Welch's t-statistics and random forest reduced some 510 V-J features to fewer than 15, which were used in a naive Bayes classifier (R e1071). The raw public data were reprocessed by TCRdb itself: fastp quality trimming at Q25, MiXCR clonotype calling, in-frame beta chains only. Merged by CDR3 protein, the rows form single entries marked with the most common genes and DNA. Clone size and V and J calls follow TCRdb, not the original study. Within this sample are 330,000 or so distinct CDR3 sequences, with approximately 18% of them counted one time only. The top ten hold 15% to 18% of the sample.

This TCR came from a woman between 35 and 50 years old with Graves' ophthalmopathy. Sequencing was performed on blood.

Read as DNA, the sequence is TGTGCCAGCAGTTTGTCCCTAGCGGGACCTACCTACGGGCAGTACTTC. Its product reads: CASSLSLAGPTYGQYF. The sequence links TRBV28 to TRBJ2-7, and 9 junction bases match TRBD2. The CDR3 holds 16 amino acids from the cysteine to the phenylalanine. The sequence is cut down to CDR3 DNA, 48 bases in frame from base 1. CDR1 is given as MDHEN and CDR2 as SYDVKM, both from the germline V gene.